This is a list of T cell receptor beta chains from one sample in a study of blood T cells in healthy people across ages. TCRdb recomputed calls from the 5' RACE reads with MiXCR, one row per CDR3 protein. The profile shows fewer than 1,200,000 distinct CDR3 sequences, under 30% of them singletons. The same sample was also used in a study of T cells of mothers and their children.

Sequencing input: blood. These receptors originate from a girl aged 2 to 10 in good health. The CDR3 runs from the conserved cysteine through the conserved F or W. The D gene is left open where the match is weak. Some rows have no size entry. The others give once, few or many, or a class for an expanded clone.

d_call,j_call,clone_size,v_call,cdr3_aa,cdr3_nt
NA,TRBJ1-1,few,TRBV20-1,CSAPQPPGLEAFF,TGCAGTGCTCCGCAACCGCCGGGCCTTGAAGCTTTCTTT
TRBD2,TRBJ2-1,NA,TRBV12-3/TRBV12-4,CASSFAREGGNEQFF,TGTGCCAGCAGTTTTGCGCGGGAGGGAGGCAATGAGCAGTTCTTC
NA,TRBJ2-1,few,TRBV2,CASRLDESRWHEQFF,TGTGCCAGCCGGCTAGACGAAAGTAGGTGGCATGAGCAGTTCTTC
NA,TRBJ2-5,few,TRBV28,CASSVTGFEQYF,TGTGCCAGCAGTGTAACAGGGTTTGAGCAGTACTTC
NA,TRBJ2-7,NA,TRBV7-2,CASSLEAGRFYEQYF,TGTGCCAGCAGCTTAGAAGCAGGGCGGTTCTACGAGCAGTACTTC
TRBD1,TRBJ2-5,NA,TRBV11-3,CASSSGQDPETQYF,TGTGCCAGCAGCTCCGGACAGGACCCAGAGACCCAGTACTTC
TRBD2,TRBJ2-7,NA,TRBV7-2,CASSSSLAGGSEYF,TGTGCCAGCAGCTCATCCTTAGCGGGGGGTTCAGAGTACTTC
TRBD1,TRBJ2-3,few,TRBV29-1,CSAGQGRDTQYF,TGCAGCGCCGGACAGGGGAGAGATACGCAGTATTTT
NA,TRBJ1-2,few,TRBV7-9,CASSLESVTNYGYTF,TGTGCCAGCAGCTTAGAGTCAGTCACTAACTATGGCTACACCTTC
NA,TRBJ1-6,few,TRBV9,CASSPQVGVLNSPLHF,TGTGCCAGCAGCCCCCAAGTCGGGGTTTTGAATTCACCCCTCCACTTT
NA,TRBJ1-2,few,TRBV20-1,CSAGHINYGYTF,TGCAGTGCGGGACATATAAACTATGGCTACACCTTC
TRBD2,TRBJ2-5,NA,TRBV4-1,CASSPGLAGDPQYYGTQYF,TGCGCCAGCAGCCCTGGACTAGCGGGGGACCCTCAATATTATGGGACCCAGTACTTC
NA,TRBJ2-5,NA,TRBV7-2,CASSPRMRETQYF,TGTGCCAGCAGCCCCCGGATGAGAGAGACCCAGTACTTC
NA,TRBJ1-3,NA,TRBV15,CATSSMLVSGNTIYF,TGTGCCACCAGCAGCATGCTGGTCTCCGGAAACACCATATATTTT
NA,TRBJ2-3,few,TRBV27,CASSLSMMGDTQYF,TGTGCCAGCAGTTTATCGATGATGGGAGATACGCAGTATTTT
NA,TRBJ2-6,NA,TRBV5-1,CASSLSGGGANVLTF,TGCGCCAGCAGCTTGAGTGGAGGTGGGGCCAACGTCCTGACTTTC
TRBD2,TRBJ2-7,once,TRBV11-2,CASSFVKWASGTYEQYF,TGTGCCAGCAGCTTTGTGAAATGGGCTAGCGGGACCTACGAGCAGTACTTC
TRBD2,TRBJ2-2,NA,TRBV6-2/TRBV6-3,CASSYQGLANTGELFF,TGTGCCAGCAGTTACCAGGGACTAGCGAACACCGGGGAGCTGTTTTTT
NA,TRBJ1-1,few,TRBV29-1,CSGTRANTEAFF,TGCAGCGGAACCCGGGCGAACACTGAAGCTTTCTTT
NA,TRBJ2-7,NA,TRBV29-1,CSVGGLLDGSSYEQYF,TGCAGCGTGGGGGGTTTGTTGGACGGATCCTCCTACGAGCAGTACTTC
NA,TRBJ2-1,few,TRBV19,CASSPQLKWEEQFF,TGTGCCAGTAGTCCACAATTAAAGTGGGAAGAGCAGTTCTTC
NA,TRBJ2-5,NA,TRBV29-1,CSVEVSIQGFQETQYF,TGCAGCGTTGAAGTCTCCATTCAGGGGTTCCAAGAGACCCAGTACTTC
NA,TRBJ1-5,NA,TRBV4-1,CASSVGVDQPQHF,TGCGCCAGCAGCGTAGGTGTAGATCAGCCCCAGCATTTT
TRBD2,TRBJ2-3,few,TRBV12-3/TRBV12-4,CASSLRERGEGDTQYF,TGTGCCAGCAGTTTACGGGAGCGAGGGGAGGGAGATACGCAGTATTTT
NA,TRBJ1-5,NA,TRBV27,CASSPSVEITQPQHF,TGTGCCAGCAGTCCGAGCGTAGAAATCACTCAGCCCCAGCATTTT
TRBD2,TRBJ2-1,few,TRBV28,CASSPRAGTFYNEQFF,TGTGCCAGCAGTCCCCGAGCGGGAACCTTCTACAATGAGCAGTTCTTC
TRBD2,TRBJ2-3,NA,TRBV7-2,CASKPGLAADTQYF,TGTGCCAGCAAGCCCGGACTAGCGGCAGATACGCAGTATTTT
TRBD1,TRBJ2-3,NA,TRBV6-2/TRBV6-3,CASSDRGGSTDTQYF,TGTGCCAGCAGCGACAGGGGCGGTAGCACAGATACGCAGTATTTT
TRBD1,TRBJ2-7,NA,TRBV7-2,CASSRDRGDEQYF,TGTGCCAGCAGCCGGGACAGGGGGGACGAGCAGTACTTC
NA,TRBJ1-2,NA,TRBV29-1,CSVENGSGTF,TGCAGCGTTGAGAACGGGTCAGGCACCTTC
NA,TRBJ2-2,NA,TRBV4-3,CASSQGRGGDTGELFF,TGCGCCAGCAGCCAAGGCAGGGGGGGAGACACCGGGGAGCTGTTTTTT
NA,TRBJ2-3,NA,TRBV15,CATSRVTGDGDTQYF,TGTGCCACCAGCAGAGTTACAGGCGATGGAGATACGCAGTATTTT
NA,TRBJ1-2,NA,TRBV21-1,CASSKRAGARGSGYTF,TGTGCCAGCAGCAAACGGGCAGGGGCCCGCGGTAGTGGCTACACCTTC
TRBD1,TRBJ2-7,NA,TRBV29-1,CSAATGYYTDEQYF,TGCAGCGCCGCGACAGGGTATTATACGGACGAGCAGTACTTC
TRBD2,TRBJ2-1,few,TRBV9,CASSLSGLAHNEQFF,TGTGCCAGCAGCTTAAGCGGACTAGCCCACAATGAGCAGTTCTTC
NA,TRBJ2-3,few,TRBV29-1,CSVALGLSIPLDTQYF,TGCAGCGTTGCCCTCGGACTGTCCATCCCATTAGATACGCAGTATTTT
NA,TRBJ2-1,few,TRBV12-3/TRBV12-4,CASSLPGEQFF,TGTGCCAGCAGTTTGCCGGGTGAGCAGTTCTTC
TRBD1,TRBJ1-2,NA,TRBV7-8,CASSLRFTDLGQGYTF,TGTGCCAGCAGCTTAAGGTTTACGGACCTGGGACAGGGCTACACCTTC
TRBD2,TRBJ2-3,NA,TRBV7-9,CASSPELAGYTDTQYF,TGTGCCAGCAGCCCCGAACTAGCGGGGTACACAGATACGCAGTATTTT
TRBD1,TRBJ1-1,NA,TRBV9,CASSVHRGGGTEAFF,TGTGCCAGCAGCGTCCACAGGGGTGGGGGCACTGAAGCTTTCTTT
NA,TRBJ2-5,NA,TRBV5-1,CASSLGGVDRTQYF,TGCGCCAGCAGCTTGGGGGGAGTGGACCGGACCCAGTACTTC
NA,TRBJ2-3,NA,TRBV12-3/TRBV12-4,CASSMSGDSADTEYF,TGTGCCAGCAGCATGAGCGGCGATAGCGCAGATACGGAGTATTTT
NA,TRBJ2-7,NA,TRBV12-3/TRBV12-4,CASSSDRKTYEQYF,TGTGCCAGCAGCTCCGACAGGAAGACCTACGAGCAGTACTTC
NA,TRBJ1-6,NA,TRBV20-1,CSAREGINSPLHF,TGCAGTGCTAGAGAGGGGATTAATTCACCCCTCCACTTT
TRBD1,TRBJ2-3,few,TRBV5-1,CASSSRDSGRDTQYF,TGCGCCAGCAGCTCCCGGGACAGTGGAAGGGATACGCAGTATTTT
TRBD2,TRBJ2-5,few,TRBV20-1,CSANSVRLAGVVLDRTQYF,TGCAGTGCCAATTCGGTAAGACTAGCGGGAGTCGTTTTGGATCGGACCCAGTACTTC
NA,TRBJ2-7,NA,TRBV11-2,CASSLGACRGYEQYF,TGTGCCAGCAGCTTAGGGGCATGTAGAGGTTACGAGCAGTACTTC
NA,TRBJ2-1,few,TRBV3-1,CASSHAGYDEQFF,TGTGCCAGCAGCCATGCGGGATACGATGAGCAGTTCTTC
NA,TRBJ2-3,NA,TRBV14,CASSQLDPTDTQYF,TGTGCCAGCAGCCAGTTAGACCCCACAGATACGCAGTATTTT
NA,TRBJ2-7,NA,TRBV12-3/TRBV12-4,CASSPLEGLAAEQYF,TGTGCCAGCAGTCCCCTCGAGGGGCTGGCTGCCGAGCAGTACTTC
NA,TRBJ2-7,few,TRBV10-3,CAIKGTAGGDRSSYEQYF,TGTGCCATCAAGGGGACTGCTGGGGGGGACAGGAGCTCCTACGAGCAGTACTTC
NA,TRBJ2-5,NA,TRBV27,CASSPGTVGRRETQYF,TGTGCCAGCAGTCCCGGGACAGTGGGGAGGAGAGAGACCCAGTACTTC
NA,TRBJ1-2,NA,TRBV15,CATSRDRGAAGYTF,TGTGCCACCAGCAGAGATCGTGGGGCTGCTGGCTACACCTTC
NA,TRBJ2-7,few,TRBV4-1,CASSQAWYPYEQYF,TGCGCCAGCAGCCAAGCCTGGTACCCCTACGAGCAGTACTTC